This passage covers 16 T cell receptor beta chains from one sample sequenced in a study of T cells in Graves' hyperthyroidism and ophthalmopathy (dated by TCRdb to 2018 to 2020). Receptors were amplified or captured by multiplex PCR. Sequencer: Illumina HiSeq 2000. The TCR beta CDR3 regions were amplified from RNA transcripts. For the first round of RT-PCR on the TCR CDR3, the HTBI primer set was used together with the Qiagen OneStep RT-PCR kit. The raw public reads went through TCRdb reprocessing: fastp at Q25, MiXCR clone calling, in-frame beta chains kept. Here each entry gathers all rows of one CDR3 protein and keeps the most common genes and DNA. The sample table holds a few hundred thousand distinct CDR3 sequences, of which roughly 50% were seen once. About 7.9% of the sample is in the top ten clones. The sequenced sample was peripheral blood or thyroid tissue (not recorded which). The receptors were gathered from a woman aged 18-29 years with Graves' hyperthyroidism. Donor details come from another sample of the same person, matched by shared clones.

In this sample, this clonotype turned up a few times. This rearrangement joins TRBV7-9 to TRBJ2-5, with 12 bases that match TRBD2. CDR1 is SEHNR, CDR2 FQNEAQ, per germline (reference sequence). CDR3 size: 20 residues. J lost 0 bases, V lost 0 bases, and 11 bases had no gene match. In DNA form, the CDR3 reads TGTGCCAGCAGCTTAGCGTCTAGCGGGAGGGCCCGGGTCTACCAAGAGACCCAGTACTTC. Translation: CASSLASSGRARVYQETQYF.

This CDR3 reads CSASPSRGDTEAFF. The DNA for the CDR3 is TGCAGTGCTAGTCCGAGTAGGGGCGACACTGAAGCTTTCTTT. The rearrangement joins TRBV20-1 to TRBJ1-1, with D tentatively TRBD1 (5 bases). The V end was cut by 3 bases, the J end by 3 bases, with 14 bases between. There are 14 residues in the CDR3. Germline V CDR1 and CDR2: DFQATT, SNEGSKA (reference sequence).

The chain combines TRBV20-1 with TRBJ1-1; 11 bases match TRBD1. The CDR3 is 15 residues long. The V segment lost 3 bases and the J segment 4 bases; nucleotides outside the gene matches: 7. Germline CDR1 reads DFQATT; CDR2 reads SNEGSKA (reference sequence). The CDR3 is CSASSGQGGGTEAFF. CDR3 coding DNA: TGCAGTGCTAGTTCGGGACAGGGGGGAGGCACTGAAGCTTTCTTT.

Details on this clonotype: A much larger clonotype is one base distant, so this may be a read error. The gene calls are TRBV10-3 and TRBJ2-7; D is undetermined. The V gene's germline CDR1 is ENHRY and CDR2 SYGVKD. V gave up 10 bases and J gave up 3 bases, with 4 bases separating them. The CDR3 sequence is 9 residues long. As DNA, the CDR3 is TGTGCCAATTGCTACGAGCAGTACTTC. This codes for CANCYEQYF.

This chain joins TRBV7-9 and TRBJ2-5; maybe TRBD2 (6 bases). The CDR3 consists of 13 residues. Germline V lookup: CDR1 SEHNR, CDR2 FQNEAQ (reference sequence). V was cut by 4 bases and J by 4 bases, with 10 bases left in between. In DNA form, the CDR3 reads TGTGCCAGCAGCTCCCCGGGAGCAGAGACCCAGTACTTC. Translation gives CASSSPGAETQYF.

A few counts support this clonotype. The chain is built from TRBV13 and TRBJ1-5, with D perhaps TRBD1 (5 bases). This CDR3 comprises 15 residues. The V gene lost 5 bases and the J gene lost 5 bases, with 16 bases spanning the gap. From germline, CDR1 is PRHDT and CDR2 FYEKMQ (reference sequence). In DNA, the CDR3 is TGTGCCAGCAGCCGGGGACTCCCTTCCTATCAGCCCCAGCATTTT. It specifies CASSRGLPSYQPQHF.

A few counts support this clonotype. This chain connects TRBV7-6 to TRBJ2-7, with 10 nucleotides matching TRBD1. The CDR3 covers 14 residues. The germline CDR1 and CDR2 sequences are SGHVS and FNYEAQ. V shed 5 bases and J 5 bases; nucleotides not matched to a gene: 6. This CDR3 is CASSQGTGVDEQYF. CDR3 coding DNA: TGTGCCAGCAGCCAAGGGACAGGGGTTGACGAGCAGTACTTC.

The count of this clonotype is one. The chain combines TRBV20-1 with TRBJ2-5; no definite D call. The CDR3 sequence is 12 residues long. Germline-derived CDR1 and CDR2 are DFQATT and SNEGSKA (reference sequence). Trimming took off 4 bases at V and 3 bases at J, with 9 bases between the two ends. The CDR3 DNA sequence: TGCAGTGCTAACTCCTGGGAAGAGACCCAGTACTTC. Translation gives CSANSWEETQYF.

The chain employs TRBV29-1 and TRBJ1-2; D ambiguous. Germline V gene data show CDR1 as SQVTM and CDR2 as ANQGSEA. This CDR3 is built from 13 residues. V was cut by 0 bases and J by 4 bases, with 9 bases left in between. Written as DNA, the CDR3 is TGCAGCGTTGAAGATGGCCAGATCTATGGCTACACCTTC. This encodes CSVEDGQIYGYTF.

The chain carries TRBV29-1 and TRBJ1-4; 7 bases are shared with TRBD1. Germline values: CDR1 SQVTM, CDR2 ANQGSEA. V gave up 6 bases and J gave up 7 bases; unmatched junction bases: 11. The length of the CDR3 is 14 residues. This CDR3 reads CSVGGGTEGEKLFF. The CDR3 nucleotides are TGCAGCGTGGGGGGGGGGACAGAAGGTGAAAAACTGTTTTTT.

In this sample, this clonotype turned up many times. The gene calls are TRBV29-1 and TRBJ1-2, with TRBD1 matching 10 bases. The V segment lost 4 bases and the J segment 8 bases; nucleotides outside the gene matches: 7. The CDR3 totals 13 residues. Germline loops: CDR1 SQVTM, CDR2 ANQGSEA. The CDR3 bases are TGCAGCGTTGTTAAGACAGGGGGCCGGGGCTACACCTTC. Protein sequence: CSVVKTGGRGYTF. The complete variable domain, with remaining parts taken from reference TRBV29-1 and TRBJ1-2, reads SAVISQKPSRDICQRGTSLTIQCQVDSQVTMMFWYRQQPGQSLTLIATANQGSEATYESGFVIDKFPISRPNLTFSTLTVSNMSPEDSSIYLCSVVKTGGRGYTFGSGTRLTVV.

This rearrangement joins TRBV6-5 to TRBJ1-4; 7 bases align to TRBD1. Germline values: CDR1 MNHEY, CDR2 SVGAGI. After removal of 2 bases from V and 11 bases from J, the junction contained 5 bases not matched to a gene. The CDR3 sequence is 13 residues long. The chain's CDR3 is CASSYRDRDKLFF. In DNA, the CDR3 is TGTGCCAGCAGTTACAGGGACAGAGACAAACTGTTTTTT.

This clonotype was seen once. CDR3 DNA sequence: TGCGCCAGCAGCCGAGGGGGCAGGGAAGGTTACTATGGCTACACCTTC. It encodes CASSRGGREGYYGYTF. The J gene is TRBJ1-2, the V gene TRBV5-1, with 7 bases fitting TRBD1. The J segment lost 3 bases and the V segment lost 4 bases, leaving 12 bases of the junction unmatched. The CDR3 runs to 16 residues. The V gene's germline CDR1 is SGHRS and CDR2 YFSETQ.

On this clonotype itself: A read error is possible here, since a much larger clone lies one base away. V is TRBV24-1 and J is TRBJ1-5; weak D call: TRBD1 (5 bases). Germline CDR1 reads KGHDR; CDR2 reads SFDVKD. This CDR3 region has 15 residues. The CDR3 DNA is TGTGCCACCGGTGATGGGTTTGGGGCGAATCAGCCCCAGCATTTT. As protein: CATGDGFGANQPQHF.

The chain uses TRBV2 and TRBJ1-5; perhaps TRBD1 as D (5 bases). V dropped 6 bases and J dropped 4 bases, with 10 bases sitting between them. This CDR3 region has 13 residues. Per the germline V gene, CDR1 is SNHLY and CDR2 is FYNNEI. The CDR3: CASSWGPNQPQHF. The CDR3 DNA follows: TGTGCCAGCAGCTGGGGACCGAATCAGCCCCAGCATTTT.

In DNA, the CDR3 is TGCGCCAGCAGCTTGACTAGCGGGATCCCTCAGCAGTACTTC. It encodes CASSLTSGIPQQYF. This chain links TRBV5-1 with TRBJ2-7, with 10 bases matching TRBD2. Germline CDR1 SGHRS, CDR2 YFSETQ. V lost 1 base, J lost 8 bases, and 6 bases stayed unmatched. The CDR3 length is 14 residues.